This T cell receptor (beta chain) was captured in a study of T cell responses to AZD1222 COVID-19 vaccine. Study-level points and caveats: With dominance at 160-218 and 743-854, vaccine-associated CD4 TCRs spanned spike. Donor demographics were predominantly white British with a female majority; clonal diversity may be underestimated. Baseline seropositives among AZD1222 recipients totaled only 5 to 7.

Details on this clone: Antigen: not known.

Sequenced by immunoSEQ multiplex PCR; TCRdb stores in-frame clones only, minus some. Of tens of thousands of clones in the sample, just over 85% were seen once. The V gene lost 7 bases and the J gene lost 6 bases, with 11 bases spanning the gap. The CDR3 is 12 amino acids. Germline values: CDR1 MNHEY, CDR2 SVGAGI. Sequences were derived from peripheral blood, sampled 28 days after the second AZD1222 dose. The genes are TRBV6-5 and TRBJ2-3; D is unclear. The source of this sequence is an adult who received the AZD1222 COVID-19 vaccine. CDR3 loop: CASTSLGDTQYF. CDR3 sequence (DNA): TGTGCCAGCACAAGCCTCGGGGATACGCAGTATTTT.